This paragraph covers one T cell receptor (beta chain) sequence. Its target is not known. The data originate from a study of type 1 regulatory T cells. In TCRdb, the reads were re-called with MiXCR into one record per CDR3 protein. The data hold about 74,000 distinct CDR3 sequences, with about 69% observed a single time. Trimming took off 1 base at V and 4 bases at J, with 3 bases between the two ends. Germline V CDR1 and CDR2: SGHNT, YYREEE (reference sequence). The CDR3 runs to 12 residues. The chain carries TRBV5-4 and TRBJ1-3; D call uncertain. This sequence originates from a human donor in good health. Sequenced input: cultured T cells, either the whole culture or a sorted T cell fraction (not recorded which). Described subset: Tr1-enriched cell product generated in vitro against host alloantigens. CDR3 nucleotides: TGTGCCAGCAGCTTGCCGGGAAACACCATATATTTT. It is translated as CASSLPGNTIYF.